Listed here is a single TCR beta chain. A quantity of about 0.5 to 1 ug RNA underwent reverse transcription using random hexamers. One entry per CDR3 protein results from TCRdb running MiXCR on the immunoSEQ multiplex PCR reads. Of approximately 100,000 distinct CDR3 sequences listed, approximately 91% are singletons. Germline-derived CDR1 and CDR2 are SGHRS and YFSETQ. Trimming left V 0 bases short and J 3 bases short, with 16 bases between. The length of the CDR3 is 16 residues. The source of the sample is a study of CD8 T cells in Susac syndrome. The sequence was obtained from a human donor in good health. The sample was CD4+ T cells from PBMCs. The chain links TRBV5-1 to TRBJ2-7; D gene unclear. CDR3 in amino acids: CASSLATTGYLYEQYF. CDR3 nucleotides: TGCGCCAGCAGCTTGGCAACAACGGGTTATCTCTACGAGCAGTACTTC.